This T cell receptor beta chain comes out of a study of blood T cell repertoires in COVID-19. Study overall: The cDNA or gDNA used as material had been derived from T cells, B-cell-depleted T cells, or PBMCs.

Profiled with immunoSEQ multiplex PCR; TCRdb holds only in-frame clones, not every one. The sample has more than 75,000 clones, 89% seen once. Germline V lookup: CDR1 SEHNR, CDR2 FQNEAQ (reference sequence). V was clipped by 5 bases and J by 7 bases; unmatched bases: 9. This CDR3 has 14 residues. The gene calls are TRBV7-9 and TRBJ2-7, with 9 bases matching TRBD1. The sequenced sample consisted of peripheral blood. The clonotype was recovered from a man aged 50 to 60 with COVID-19, enrolled during active disease. CDR3 in DNA: TGTGCCAGCAGCCCGGGACAGGGCTTCGGGGAGCAGTACTTC. It codes for CASSPGQGFGEQYF.